The 13 T cell receptor beta chains in this list originate from one sample, sequenced in a study of cytotoxic CD8 clonotypes in ibrutinib-treated CLL. Repertoires were generated with immunoSEQ multiplex PCR, while TCRdb's copy carries only in-frame clones and drops some. The sample has some 40,000 clones, around 67% seen once. The sequences come from PBMCs, collected at disease progression, from a patient treated with ibrutinib. The receptor source for this set is a human donor with chronic lymphocytic leukemia.

The V call is TRBV5-8, the J call TRBJ1-2; perhaps TRBD1 as D (6 bases). The CDR3 length is 16 residues. Germline CDR1 SGHTS, CDR2 YDEGEE. V shed 0 bases and J shed 4 bases, with 16 bases lying between them. The CDR3 spells CASSLAPDSPLYGYTF. In DNA form, the CDR3 reads TGTGCCAGCAGCTTGGCCCCGGACAGTCCTCTCTATGGCTACACCTTC.

This clone has only a few counts. CDR3 DNA sequence: TGCGCCAGCAGCTTTACGGGGAACACTGAAGCTTTCTTT. This codes for CASSFTGNTEAFF. The V call is TRBV5-1, the J call TRBJ1-1; D is undetermined. The CDR3 is 13 amino acids. V lost 2 bases to trimming and J lost 1 base, with 6 bases between them. Germline V gene lookup returns CDR1 SGHRS and CDR2 YFSETQ. The full variable domain, its missing parts supplied by reference TRBV5-1 and TRBJ1-1, is KAGVTQTPRYLIKTRGQQVTLSCSPISGHRSVSWYQQTPGQGLQFLFEYFSETQRNKGNFPGRFSGRQFSNSRSEMNVSTLELGDSALYLCASSFTGNTEAFFGQGTRLTVV.

The chain combines TRBV29-1 with TRBJ2-1; tentative D call: TRBD1 (6 bases). CDR3 length equals 15 residues. CDR1 and CDR2 from the germline V gene are SQVTM and ANQGSEA. V was cut by 2 bases and J by 7 bases, with 18 bases left in between. DNA for the CDR3: TGCAGCGTTGAAAAGGACGGCCGACAGGTTAATGAGCAGTTCTTC. This sequence encodes CSVEKDGRQVNEQFF.

Only one count was recorded for this clone. The sample holds other DNA sequences that translate to the same CDR3. The V call is TRBV4-1, the J call TRBJ2-7, with 8 bases matching TRBD1. The V and J ends lost 2 bases and 2 bases, in that order; junction bases with no gene match: 2. CDR1 and CDR2 from the germline V gene are MGHRA and YSYEKL. The CDR3 has 14 amino acids. For the CDR3, the DNA is TGCGCCAGCAGCCAACCGGGACAGGCCTACGAGCAGTACTTC. The encoded protein is CASSQPGQAYEQYF.

The chain has TRBV30 and TRBJ2-3, with D uncertain. Germline assignment: CDR1 GTSNPN and CDR2 SVGIG (reference sequence). V was pared by 2 bases and J by 4 bases, with 10 bases between. CDR3 length: 13 amino acids. The CDR3 nucleotides read TGTGCCTGGAGTCTAGTAGGTCCAGATACGCAGTATTTT. It translates to CAWSLVGPDTQYF.

The rearrangement uses TRBV7-2 and TRBJ2-1; 9 positions match TRBD2. The CDR3 loop spans 15 amino acids. CDR1 is SGHTA, CDR2 FQGNSA, per germline. The J segment lost 4 bases and the V segment lost 2 bases, leaving 3 bases of the junction unmatched. The CDR3 region is CASSLRLAEYNEQFF. DNA of the CDR3: TGTGCCAGCAGCTTACGACTAGCGGAGTACAATGAGCAGTTCTTC.

The V and J genes are TRBV20-1 and TRBJ2-1, with unresolved D. Trimming removed 3 bases from V and 8 bases from J, with 8 bases in between. This CDR3 is 11 amino acids long. Germline CDR1 DFQATT, CDR2 SNEGSKA (reference sequence). CDR3 coding DNA: TGCAGTGCTAGTAATTTTTATGAGCAGTTCTTC. Amino acid sequence: CSASNFYEQFF.

The rearrangement links TRBV5-1 to TRBJ1-3; a possible D gene is TRBD1 (5 bases). Trimming stripped 4 bases from V and 1 base from J, with 12 bases between. In germline, CDR1 is SGHRS, CDR2 YFSETQ. The CDR3 spans 15 residues. The CDR3 bases are TGCGCCAGCAGCCTCGGGACTTTGTCTGGAAACACCATATATTTT. It is translated as CASSLGTLSGNTIYF.

V is TRBV5-1 and J is TRBJ2-3, with 10 bases identical to TRBD2. Trimming removed 4 bases from V and 6 bases from J; junction bases left unmatched: 14. This CDR3 has 17 residues. In germline, CDR1 is SGHRS, CDR2 YFSETQ. CDR3 in DNA: TGCGCCAGCAGCCCAGGGACTAGCGTCAGATCTGGGGATACGCAGTATTTT. Translating gives CASSPGTSVRSGDTQYF.

This clone was recorded a few times. V is TRBV5-1 and J is TRBJ2-5, with TRBD1 as a possible D gene (6 bases). The length of the CDR3 is 16 residues. Germline V gene sequence: CDR1 SGHRS, CDR2 YFSETQ. V dropped 0 bases and J dropped 3 bases, with 15 bases sitting between them. As DNA, the CDR3 is TGCGCCAGCAGCTTGGTTCCCGAACAGGGTAAAGAGACCCAGTACTTC. Amino acid sequence: CASSLVPEQGKETQYF.

The V and J genes are TRBV30 and TRBJ2-7; D is possibly TRBD2 (7 bases). The CDR3 sequence is 14 residues long. In germline, CDR1 is GTSNPN, CDR2 SVGIG (reference sequence). The V end was cut by 2 bases, the J end by 2 bases, with 13 bases between. DNA of the CDR3: TGTGCCTGGAGTTGGGGGGGCGGTCCCTACGAGCAGTACTTC. This sequence encodes CAWSWGGGPYEQYF.

In this sample, this clone turned up once. In DNA form, the CDR3 reads TGTGCCAGCAGGCGGACAGGGCTAAGCGAGCAGTACTTC. Translating it yields CASRRTGLSEQYF. This rearrangement joins TRBV28 to TRBJ2-7; TRBD1 matches 8 bases. J lost 6 bases, V lost 6 bases, and 7 bases had no gene match. The CDR3 has 13 residues. Looked up from germline, CDR1 is MDHEN and CDR2 is SYDVKM. Together with reference TRBV28 and TRBJ2-7, the CDR3 gives the full variable domain: DVKVTQSSRYLVKRTGEKVFLECVQDMDHENMFWYRQDPGLGLRLIYFSYDVKMKEKGDIPEGYSVSREKKERFSLILESASTNQTSMYLCASRRTGLSEQYFGPGTRLTVT.

J is TRBJ1-6 and V is TRBV5-1; no firm D call. The germline gives CDR1 SGHRS, CDR2 YFSETQ. V gave up 3 bases and J gave up 8 bases, with 18 bases separating them. The CDR3 has 16 residues. CDR3 in DNA: TGCGCCAGCAGCTCTGAGGGTGGTATAGTGGATTCACCCCTCCACTTT. Translating gives CASSSEGGIVDSPLHF. Filled out from reference TRBV5-1 and TRBJ1-6, the complete variable domain reads KAGVTQTPRYLIKTRGQQVTLSCSPISGHRSVSWYQQTPGQGLQFLFEYFSETQRNKGNFPGRFSGRQFSNSRSEMNVSTLELGDSALYLCASSSEGGIVDSPLHFGNGTRLTVT.